This T cell receptor (beta chain) came from a study of cytomegalovirus exposure and HLA in healthy donors. Study-level findings and limits: The records held CMV serostatus as the only immune exposure information. Most sequenced TCRs were rare (though some public TCRs occurred in many donors).

Primers for the PCR totalled 60 Vbeta and 13 Jbeta. Clones were sequenced by immunoSEQ multiplex PCR, and TCRdb holds only the in-frame ones, with some missing. This sample has approximately 100,000 clones, with 65% to 80% found just once. About this clone itself: Antigen: not known.

Among the donors, all were healthy bone marrow donors. The study sampled nominally healthy donors, though unrecorded immune exposures were likely. CDR1 SGHRS and CDR2 YFSETQ come from the germline V gene. The CDR3 totals 15 residues. Trimming at V came to 2 bases and at J to 6 bases, leaving 8 bases not matched to a gene. The TCR was taken from a male donor in good health and CMV-seropositive. This chain joins TRBV5-1 and TRBJ2-1; 7 bases are shared with TRBD1. Sequencing was performed on PBMCs. The CDR3 region has the DNA TGCGCCAGCAGCTTAGGACAGGTCGGGATCAATGAGCAGTTCTTC. Translated: CASSLGQVGINEQFF.